One sample yielded the 14 T cell receptor beta chains listed below, sequenced in a study of T cells in Graves' hyperthyroidism and ophthalmopathy. RNA transcripts served as the template for amplifying TCR beta CDR3 regions. The TCR CDR3 was amplified in a first-round RT-PCR using the HTBI primer set. TCRdb passed the multiplex PCR reads through MiXCR, listing each CDR3 protein once. This sample yields under 550,000 distinct CDR3 sequences, of which roughly 13% are seen a single time; 4% to 6.5% belongs to the top ten. The specimen was blood. The source of these receptors is a woman between 18 and 29 years old with Graves' hyperthyroidism.

The chain employs TRBV5-4 and TRBJ1-6; D perhaps matches TRBD1 (5 bases). Germline-derived CDR1 and CDR2 are SGHNT and YYREEE (reference sequence). The CDR3 covers 14 residues. The V and J ends lost 4 bases and 8 bases respectively, with 13 bases between them. Here the CDR3 reads CASSHDRRHSPLHF. In DNA form, the CDR3 reads TGTGCCAGCAGCCATGACAGAAGACATTCACCCCTCCACTTT.

This clonotype was counted only a few times. The junction departs from germline at one end; a sequencing error may be responsible. The chain has TRBV6-5 and TRBJ2-3, with 14 bases identical to TRBD2. CDR3 length: 18 amino acids. Germline CDR1 is MNHEY and CDR2 is SVGAGI. CDR3 amino acids: CACSYSTSGRASTDTQYF. The CDR3 bases are TGTGCCTGCAGTTACTCGACTAGCGGGAGGGCTAGCACAGATACGCAGTATTTT.

This chain links TRBV7-9 with TRBJ1-4; D gene ambiguous. Germline V CDR1 and CDR2: SEHNR, FQNEAQ (reference sequence). The V end lost 5 bases, the J end lost 8 bases, and 24 bases lay between the germline ends. There are 17 residues in the CDR3. CDR3: CASSQDGMFSGSEKLFF. The CDR3, as DNA: TGTGCCAGCAGCCAAGATGGGATGTTTTCGGGTAGCGAAAAACTGTTTTTT.

V usage is TRBV5-1 and J usage is TRBJ2-1, with 11 positions matching TRBD1. The V gene's germline CDR1 is SGHRS and CDR2 YFSETQ. V lost 4 bases, J lost 0 bases, and 12 bases stayed unmatched. The CDR3 sequence is 19 residues long. CDR3 in amino acids: CASSQPGQGGPSSYNEQFF. In DNA, the CDR3 is TGCGCCAGCAGCCAACCGGGACAGGGGGGCCCCAGCTCCTACAATGAGCAGTTCTTC.

Many counts were recorded for this clonotype. This chain connects TRBV5-1 to TRBJ2-1, with D unclear. Trimming took 4 bases from V and 6 from J, leaving 8 bases between them. Germline loops: CDR1 SGHRS, CDR2 YFSETQ. CDR3 length equals 12 residues. As DNA, the CDR3 is TGCGCCAGCAGCAAGGAGAGCAATGAGCAGTTCTTC. Its protein is CASSKESNEQFF. The full variable domain, rest sourced from reference TRBV5-1 and TRBJ2-1, is KAGVTQTPRYLIKTRGQQVTLSCSPISGHRSVSWYQQTPGQGLQFLFEYFSETQRNKGNFPGRFSGRQFSNSRSEMNVSTLELGDSALYLCASSKESNEQFFGPGTRLTVL.

This clonotype was counted many times. The chain uses TRBV9 and TRBJ2-7; 12 bases agree with TRBD2. After removal of 6 bases from V and 1 base from J, the junction contained 5 bases not matched to a gene. Germline assignment: CDR1 SGDLS and CDR2 YYNGEE. The CDR3 loop spans 15 amino acids. The CDR3 loop reads CASTRGTSGSYEQYF. CDR3 coding DNA: TGTGCCAGCACCCGCGGGACTAGCGGGTCCTACGAGCAGTACTTC.

On this clonotype itself: Since a much larger clone is just one base distant, this may be a read error. The rearrangement links TRBV13 to TRBJ2-5; the D is unclear. The V and J ends lost 4 bases and 4 bases respectively, with 19 bases between them. The CDR3 length is 16 residues. Looked up from germline, CDR1 is PRHDT and CDR2 is FYEKMQ (reference sequence). In nucleotides, the CDR3 is TGTGCCAGCAGCTCCTCCAGGACGGATCTCCGAGAGACCCAGTACTTC. It is translated as CASSSSRTDLRETQYF.

Only a few counts were recorded for this clonotype. This chain links TRBV5-6 with TRBJ1-2; tentative D call: TRBD1 (5 bases). CDR3 size: 13 residues. CDR1 is SGHDT, CDR2 YYEEEE, per germline. Trimming removed 5 bases at V and 6 bases at J, with 14 bases between. The CDR3 DNA follows: TGTGCCAGCAGTCCCGTCAGAGGGGATGGCTACACCTTC. Protein: CASSPVRGDGYTF.

Ten or more counts support this clonotype. This rearrangement joins TRBV19 to TRBJ2-5; D gene uncertain. Per the germline V gene, CDR1 is LNHDA and CDR2 is SQIVND (reference sequence). CDR3 size: 14 residues. Trimming cost V 3 bases and J 2 bases, with 10 bases left between them. The CDR3 nucleotides read TGTGCCAGTAGTATCCGGCACCCACAAGAGACCCAGTACTTC. Encoded protein: CASSIRHPQETQYF.

This clonotype was picked up a small number of times. This sequence joins TRBV4-2 and TRBJ1-4, with 8 bases aligning to TRBD1. Germline V gene sequence: CDR1 LGHNA, CDR2 YNFKEQ. With 4 bases clipped from V and 5 bases from J, the junction kept 6 bases outside the gene matches. This CDR3 is 15 amino acids long. The CDR3 loop is CASSRTRDRNEKLFF. CDR3 coding DNA: TGTGCCAGCAGCCGAACTCGGGACAGGAATGAAAAACTGTTTTTT.

This clonotype was counted at least ten times. This chain connects TRBV6-2 or TRBV6-3 to TRBJ2-7; 9 bases map to TRBD2. The CDR3 runs 14 residues. The germline V gene has CDR1 MNHEY and CDR2 SVGEGT. The J segment lost 2 bases and the V segment lost 4 bases, leaving 3 bases of the junction unmatched. CDR3 amino acids: CASSSSGEPYEQYF. Here the CDR3 DNA reads TGTGCCAGCAGTTCTAGCGGGGAGCCCTACGAGCAGTACTTC.

The sample holds a few counts of this clonotype. The CDR3 protein is CASSPGTGAPEKLFF. The DNA of the CDR3 is TGTGCCAGCAGCCCCGGGACAGGGGCGCCTGAAAAACTGTTTTTT. The genes are TRBV7-8 and TRBJ1-4; 10 bases fit TRBD1. This CDR3 has 15 residues. V shed 5 bases, J shed 7 bases, and the junction held 7 bases outside the gene matches. CDR1 is SGHVS and CDR2 is FQNEAQ in the germline V gene.

This clonotype turned up a few times. The chain joins TRBV29-1 to TRBJ2-1; possibly TRBD1 for D (6 bases). Germline V gene sequence: CDR1 SQVTM, CDR2 ANQGSEA. The V end was cut by 4 bases, the J end by 8 bases, with 15 bases between. CDR3 length: 13 residues. The CDR3 DNA sequence: TGCAGCGTTGTCCAGGGGCCGGTTGATGAGCAGTTCTTC. The encoded protein is CSVVQGPVDEQFF.

As regards this clonotype: Since a much larger clone is just one base distant, this may be a read error. The chain uses TRBV27 and TRBJ2-7; maybe TRBD2 (6 bases). CDR1 is MNHEY and CDR2 is SMNVEV in the germline V gene (reference sequence). The germline V and J ends were trimmed by 3 bases and 9 bases, with 15 bases remaining between them. The CDR3 has 13 residues. The DNA for the CDR3 is TGTGCCAGCAGTTTCGGAGGGGCCGGCGGGCAGTACTTC. Amino acids: CASSFGGAGGQYF.